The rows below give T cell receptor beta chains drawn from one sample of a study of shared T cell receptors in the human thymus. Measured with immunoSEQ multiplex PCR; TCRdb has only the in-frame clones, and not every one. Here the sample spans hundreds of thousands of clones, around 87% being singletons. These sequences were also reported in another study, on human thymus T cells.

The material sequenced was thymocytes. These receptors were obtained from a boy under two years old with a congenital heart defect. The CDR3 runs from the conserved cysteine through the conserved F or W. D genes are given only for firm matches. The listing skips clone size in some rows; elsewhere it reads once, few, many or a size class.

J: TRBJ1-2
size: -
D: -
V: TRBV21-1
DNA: TGTGCCAGGGACGGGGGAGGTCCTTATAACTATGGCTACACCTTC
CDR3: CARDGGGPYNYGYTF

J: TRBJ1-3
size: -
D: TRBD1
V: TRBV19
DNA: TGTGCCAGTAGTATGGTACAGGGGGCATTTACTGGAAACACCATATATTTT
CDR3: CASSMVQGAFTGNTIYF

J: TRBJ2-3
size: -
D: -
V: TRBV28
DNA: TGTGCCAGCAGTTCGGAGGGGGCAGCCGGAGGTACGCAGTATTTT
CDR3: CASSSEGAAGGTQYF

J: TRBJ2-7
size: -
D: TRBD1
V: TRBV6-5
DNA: TGTGCCAGCACCCCACTCAGGGGGCGACCCTACGAGCAGTACTTC
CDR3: CASTPLRGRPYEQYF

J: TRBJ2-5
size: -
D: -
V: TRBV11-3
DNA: TGTGCCAGCAGCTTTTCCGGGGAGACCCAGTACTTC
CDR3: CASSFSGETQYF

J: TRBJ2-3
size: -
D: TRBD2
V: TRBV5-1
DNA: TGCGCCAGCAGCTTGTGGCTAGCGGGGAGATTCACAGATACGCAGTATTTT
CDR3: CASSLWLAGRFTDTQYF

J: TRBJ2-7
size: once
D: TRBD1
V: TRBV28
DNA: TGTGCCAGCAGTTTGCAACAGGGGGTCTACGAGCAGTACTTC
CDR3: CASSLQQGVYEQYF

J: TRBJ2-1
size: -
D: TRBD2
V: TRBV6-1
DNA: TGTGCCAGCACTGGACTAGCGTCCAATGAGCAGTTCTTC
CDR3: CASTGLASNEQFF

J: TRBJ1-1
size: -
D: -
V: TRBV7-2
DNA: TGTGCCAGCAGCCCCCGTCCGGACTTTCTGGCTGAAGCTTTCTTT
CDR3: CASSPRPDFLAEAFF

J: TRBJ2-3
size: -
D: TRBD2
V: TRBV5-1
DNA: TGCGCCAGCAGCTTGGACTTAGCGGGGGGGAAGTATTTT
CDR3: CASSLDLAGGKYF

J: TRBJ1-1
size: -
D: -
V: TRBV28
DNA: TGTGCCAGCAGTACGATGACAAAAAACACTGAAGCTTTCTTT
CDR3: CASSTMTKNTEAFF

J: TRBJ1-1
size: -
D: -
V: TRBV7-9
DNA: TGTGCCAGCAGCTTATCTCCAGTGGCTTTCTTT
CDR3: CASSLSPVAFF

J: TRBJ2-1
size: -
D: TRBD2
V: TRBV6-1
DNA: TGTGCCAGCAGTGATGGTGGGTTCGGGACTAGCGGGAGTTCTAGTGAGCAGTTCTTC
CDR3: CASSDGGFGTSGSSSEQFF

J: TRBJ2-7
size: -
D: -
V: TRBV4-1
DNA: TGCGCCAGCAGCAATAAGCACAGGGATTCGTCCTACGAGCAGTACTTC
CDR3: CASSNKHRDSSYEQYF

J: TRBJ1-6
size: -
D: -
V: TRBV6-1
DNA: TGTGCCAGCAGTGAACGACAGTCTACTAATTCACCCCTCCACTTT
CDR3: CASSERQSTNSPLHF

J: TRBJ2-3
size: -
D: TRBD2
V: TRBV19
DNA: TGTGCCAGTACCGCTGGAGTAGCGGGAGGGGGGGGAGATACGCAGTATTTT
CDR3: CASTAGVAGGGGDTQYF

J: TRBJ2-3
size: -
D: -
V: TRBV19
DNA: TGTGCCAGTAGTAGCGGGTATGAAACAGATACGCAGTATTTT
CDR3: CASSSGYETDTQYF

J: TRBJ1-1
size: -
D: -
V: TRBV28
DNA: TGTGCCAGCAGTTTTGCGTCAACTAACACTGAAGCTTTCTTT
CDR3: CASSFASTNTEAFF

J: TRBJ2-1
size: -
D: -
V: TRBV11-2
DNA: TGTGCCAGCAGCCCGGGTCCCGTCCGGGGGACGGGTGAGCAGTTCTTC
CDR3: CASSPGPVRGTGEQFF

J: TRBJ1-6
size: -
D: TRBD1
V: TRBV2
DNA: TGTGCCAGCTCCGAAAACAGGGGGAATTCACCCCTCCACTTT
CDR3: CASSENRGNSPLHF

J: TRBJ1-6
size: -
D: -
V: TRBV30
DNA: TGTGCCTGGTCGGGAAAGGGCGGCTCACCCCTCCACTTT
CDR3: CAWSGKGGSPLHF

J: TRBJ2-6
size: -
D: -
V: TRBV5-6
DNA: TGTGCCAGCAGCTTGGGAGGCCACTCTGGGGCCAACGTCCTGACTTTC
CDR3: CASSLGGHSGANVLTF

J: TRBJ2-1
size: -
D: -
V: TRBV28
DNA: TGTGCCAGCAGTTTACCCCGACAGAGCTCCTACAATGAGCAGTTCTTC
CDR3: CASSLPRQSSYNEQFF

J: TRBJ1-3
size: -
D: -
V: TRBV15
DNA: TGTGCCACCAGCAAAGGGAGAGCGGGGGCTGGAAACACCATATATTTT
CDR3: CATSKGRAGAGNTIYF

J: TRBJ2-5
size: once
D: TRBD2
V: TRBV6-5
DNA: TGTGCCAGCAGTCCCAAAGCGGGGGGTAAGACCCAGTACTTC
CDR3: CASSPKAGGKTQYF

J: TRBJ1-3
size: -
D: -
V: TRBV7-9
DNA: TGTGCCAGCACCCATCTTCGGGGGGGGTCTGGAAACACCATATATTTT
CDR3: CASTHLRGGSGNTIYF

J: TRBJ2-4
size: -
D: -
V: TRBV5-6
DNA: TGTGCCAGCAGCTTGGGGGTCGGGGGACGGGTACGTTCCAAAAACATTCAGTACTTC
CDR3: CASSLGVGGRVRSKNIQYF

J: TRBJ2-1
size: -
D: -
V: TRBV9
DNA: TGTGCCAGCAGCCCGTCGACAGGATTCTATGAGCAGTTCTTC
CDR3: CASSPSTGFYEQFF

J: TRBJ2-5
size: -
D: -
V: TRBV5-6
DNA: TGTGCCAGCAGCTTTAAAATTCAAGAGACCCAGTACTTC
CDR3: CASSFKIQETQYF

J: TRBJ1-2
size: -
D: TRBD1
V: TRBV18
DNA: TGTGCCAGCTCACCACACTACGGACAGGGTGGCTACACCTTC
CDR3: CASSPHYGQGGYTF

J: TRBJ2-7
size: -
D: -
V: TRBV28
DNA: TGTGCCAGCAGTTTAGGGGGGGCCTTGCAGTACTTC
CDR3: CASSLGGALQYF

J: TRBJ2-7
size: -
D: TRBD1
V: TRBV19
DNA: TGTGCCAGTAGTACCGGGACAGGGGTCTACGAGCAGTACTTC
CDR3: CASSTGTGVYEQYF

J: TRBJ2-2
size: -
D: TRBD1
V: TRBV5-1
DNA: TGCGCCAGCATCCCTCCAGGGGGTGGGACCGGGGAGCTGTTTTTT
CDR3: CASIPPGGGTGELFF

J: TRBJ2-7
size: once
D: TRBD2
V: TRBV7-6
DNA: TGTGCCAGCAGCCACCAGAGCGGGATTCTGCCCTACGAGCAGTACTTC
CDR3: CASSHQSGILPYEQYF

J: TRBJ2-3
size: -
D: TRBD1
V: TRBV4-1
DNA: TGCGCCAGCAGCCTCGGACAGGGGTACACAGATACGCAGTATTTT
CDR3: CASSLGQGYTDTQYF

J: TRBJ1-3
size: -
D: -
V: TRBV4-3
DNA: TGCGCCAGCAGCCAGGGATGGGAGGCAAGAAACACCATATATTTT
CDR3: CASSQGWEARNTIYF

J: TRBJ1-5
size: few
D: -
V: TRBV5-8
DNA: TGTGCCAGCAGCTCCCCGGGATCCTCATCCAATCAGCCCCAGCATTTT
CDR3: CASSSPGSSSNQPQHF

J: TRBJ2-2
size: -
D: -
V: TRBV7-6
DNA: TGTGCCAGCAGCTTGCGGGACTTCAACACCGGGGAGCTGTTTTTT
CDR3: CASSLRDFNTGELFF

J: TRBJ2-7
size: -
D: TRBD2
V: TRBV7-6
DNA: TGTGCCAGCAGCGCCCGGGGGGGTAAATCCTACGAGCAGTACTTC
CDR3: CASSARGGKSYEQYF

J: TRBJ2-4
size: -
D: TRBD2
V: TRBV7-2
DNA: TGTGCCAGCAGCTTACTGGGGGGGTTCCCCCTAGCCAAAAACATTCAGTACTTC
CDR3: CASSLLGGFPLAKNIQYF

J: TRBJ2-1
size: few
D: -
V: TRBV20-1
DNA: TGCTTGGGAGCCTCCTACAATGAGCAGTTCTTC
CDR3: CLGASYNEQFF

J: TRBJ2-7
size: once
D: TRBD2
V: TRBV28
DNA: TGTGCCAGCAGGAACGGGAGGGTATACGAGCAGTACTTC
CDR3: CASRNGRVYEQYF

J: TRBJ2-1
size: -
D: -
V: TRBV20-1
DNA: TGCAGTGCTCCTGACAATGAGCAGTTCTTC
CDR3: CSAPDNEQFF

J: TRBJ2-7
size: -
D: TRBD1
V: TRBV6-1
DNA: TGTGCCAGCAGGAAAGAGGGGGCTGAGCAGTACTTC
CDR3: CASRKEGAEQYF

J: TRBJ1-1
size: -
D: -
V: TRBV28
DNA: TGTGCCAGCACCCCCTCCCACAGATCTGAAGCTTTCTTT
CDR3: CASTPSHRSEAFF

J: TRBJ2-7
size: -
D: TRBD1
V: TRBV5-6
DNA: TGTGCCAGCAGCTCGGGACAGGGGGCCTCCTACGAGCAGTACTTC
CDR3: CASSSGQGASYEQYF

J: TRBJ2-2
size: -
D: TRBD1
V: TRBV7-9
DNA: TGTGCCAGCAGCTTAGCCAAACAGGGGGTTTACACCGGGGAGCTGTTTTTT
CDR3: CASSLAKQGVYTGELFF

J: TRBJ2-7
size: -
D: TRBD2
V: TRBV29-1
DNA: TGCAGCGTTGAAGAGCGGCGGGAGGGGTTTTACGAGCAGTACTTC
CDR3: CSVEERREGFYEQYF

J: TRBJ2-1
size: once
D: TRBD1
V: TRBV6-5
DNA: TGTGCCAGCAGAAAGACGGGACAGGTATACAATGAGCAGTTCTTC
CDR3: CASRKTGQVYNEQFF

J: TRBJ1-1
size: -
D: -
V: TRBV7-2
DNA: TGTGCCAGCAGCCCTCGCGACGGGGAACACTTTGCTTTCTTT
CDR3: CASSPRDGEHFAFF

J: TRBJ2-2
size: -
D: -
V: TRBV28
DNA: TGTGCCAGCAGTTTATTGGCGGTCGGGGAGCTGTTTTTT
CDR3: CASSLLAVGELFF

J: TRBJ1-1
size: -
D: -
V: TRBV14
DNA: TGTGCCAGCAGGGGCAGGGCGAACACTGAAGCTTTCTTT
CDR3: CASRGRANTEAFF

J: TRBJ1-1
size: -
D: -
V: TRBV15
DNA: TGTGCCACCAGCGGGGAGGGGCCTGAAGCTTTCTTT
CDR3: CATSGEGPEAFF